These T cell receptor beta chains were read from a single sample in a study of persistence of HIV-infected CD4 T cells. The antigens of these receptors remain unknown. Generated by immunoSEQ multiplex PCR, the TCRdb table keeps only in-frame clones and is missing some. This table holds tens of thousands of clones, around 72% found once. This specimen was CD4+ T cells sorted from PBMCs after approximately 19-hour stimulation, taken from a patient who received antiretroviral therapy. The receptors originated from an adult man with HIV who was CMV-seropositive. The CDR3 runs from the conserved cysteine through the conserved F or W. D genes are given only for firm matches. Rows give clone size only sometimes, using once, few, many, or a class for an expanded clone.

D gene	V gene	J gene	clone size	CDR3 DNA	CDR3 protein
-	TRBV5-4	TRBJ1-2	-	TGTGCCAGCAGCTTCGAAGGGGATTTCGGCTACACCTTC	CASSFEGDFGYTF
-	TRBV7-9	TRBJ2-3	-	TGTGCCAGCAGCTTAGGTGGCTACTCCACAGATACGCAGTATTTT	CASSLGGYSTDTQYF
TRBD1	TRBV30	TRBJ1-6	few	TGTGCCTGGAGCGTGACAGGGGGCAGATCACCCCTCCACTTT	CAWSVTGGRSPLHF
-	TRBV7-9	TRBJ1-3	-	TGTGCCAGCAGCTTTGGAAACACCATATATTTT	CASSFGNTIYF
-	TRBV12-5	TRBJ2-5	-	TGTGCTAGTGGTTTGACAGGAGGAGGGGGACAAGAGACCCAGTACTTC	CASGLTGGGGQETQYF
TRBD1	TRBV11-2	TRBJ1-4	-	TGTGCCAGCAGCTCCGACAGGGGTTCGCCGGAAAAACTGTTTTTT	CASSSDRGSPEKLFF
TRBD1	TRBV18	TRBJ1-3	-	TGTGCCAGCTCACCGGGACAGGGAAGGGCGGCTGGAAACACCATATATTTT	CASSPGQGRAAGNTIYF
-	TRBV7-2	TRBJ2-7	-	TGTGCCAGCAGCTTAGGGCAGGGACTCTACGAGCAGTACTTC	CASSLGQGLYEQYF
-	TRBV16	TRBJ1-1	-	TGTGCCAGCAGCCAATGGGGCACTGAAGCTTTCTTT	CASSQWGTEAFF
-	TRBV18	TRBJ2-5	few	TGTGCCAGCTCACCACTGCCGTACCAAGAGACCCAGTACTTC	CASSPLPYQETQYF
-	TRBV6-4	TRBJ1-1	-	TGTGCCAGCAGTGACTCGCCAGGGCTCATGAACACTGAAGCTTTCTTT	CASSDSPGLMNTEAFF
-	TRBV24-1	TRBJ2-1	-	TGTGCCACCAGTGATAACGGTCCGGGACGCCACAATGAGCAGTTCTTC	CATSDNGPGRHNEQFF
-	TRBV20-1	TRBJ1-5	-	TGCAGTGCTAGTCGGCCAGGGGATAGTCAGCCCCAGCATTTT	CSASRPGDSQPQHF
-	TRBV27	TRBJ1-3	once	TGTGCCAGCAGTTTATCTCAGGCGAGCTCTGGAAACACCATATATTTT	CASSLSQASSGNTIYF
-	TRBV7-9	TRBJ2-3	-	TGTGCCAGCGCTTCTAGCCAGGATACGCAGTATTTT	CASASSQDTQYF
TRBD1	TRBV7-8	TRBJ1-1	once	TGTGCCAGCAGCCTGAGACAGGGGGCGATTGAAGCTTTCTTT	CASSLRQGAIEAFF
TRBD1	TRBV3-1/TRBV3-2	TRBJ1-3	-	TGTGCCAGCAGCCAAGTGGACAGGGGCGCCGGAAACACCATATATTTT	CASSQVDRGAGNTIYF
TRBD2	TRBV3-1/TRBV3-2	TRBJ2-1	-	TGTGCCAGCAGCACGCGATCTAGCGGGAGGAAGAATGAGCAGTTCTTC	CASSTRSSGRKNEQFF
TRBD1	TRBV5-1	TRBJ2-6	-	TGCGCCAGCAGCTTGACACGACAGGGAAGCCCATCTTCCTCTGGGGCCAACGTCCTGACTTTC	CASSLTRQGSPSSSGANVLTF
TRBD2	TRBV15	TRBJ2-1	-	TGTGCCACCAGCAGAGATAACATGGGACTAGCAGCTGGGTACAATGAGCAGTTCTTC	CATSRDNMGLAAGYNEQFF
-	TRBV7-2	TRBJ2-3	few	TGTGCCAGCAGCTTAGATCAGAGGGCCCCAGATACGCAGTATTTT	CASSLDQRAPDTQYF
-	TRBV30	TRBJ1-3	-	TGTGCCTGGAGTGTACAAGTCACTGGAAACACCATATATTTT	CAWSVQVTGNTIYF